These 6 T cell receptor beta chains originate from one sample sequenced in a study of response to subunit inactivated influenza vaccine. TCRdb re-analysed the RT-PCR reads in MiXCR, keeping a single row per CDR3 protein. Seen here are 400,000 to 650,000 distinct CDR3 sequences, approximately 7.2% observed once, and the top ten hold about an eighth. The specimen comprised PBMCs from blood, sampled approximately 25 months after vaccination. These receptors originate from a man between 50 and 75 years old who received an inactivated influenza vaccine.

This clonotype has more than one count but fewer than ten. This chain connects TRBV12-3 or TRBV12-4 to TRBJ2-4; D uncertain. The CDR3 spans 15 residues. V shed 2 bases and J shed 3 bases, with 11 bases lying between them. CDR3 protein: CASSLKPGNKNIQYF. Written as DNA, the CDR3 is TGTGCCAGCAGTTTAAAGCCGGGCAACAAAAACATTCAGTACTTC.

This rearrangement joins TRBV6-5 to TRBJ2-7, with 8 bases that match TRBD1. Trimming took 2 bases from V and 2 from J; bases not matched to a gene: 5. The V gene's germline CDR1 is MNHEY and CDR2 SVGAGI. The CDR3 is 15 residues long. CDR3 region: CASSYARTGTYEQYF. The CDR3 DNA reads TGTGCCAGCAGTTACGCTAGGACAGGGACCTACGAGCAGTACTTC.

This clonotype was counted ten times or more. This chain joins TRBV6-4 and TRBJ2-1, with 12 bases aligning to TRBD2. CDR1 is MRHNA and CDR2 is SNTAGT in the germline V gene. J lost 4 bases, V lost 7 bases, and 8 bases had no gene match. The length of the CDR3 is 16 residues. CDR3: CASNPTSGGPYNEQFF. In DNA form, the CDR3 reads TGTGCCAGCAATCCGACTAGCGGGGGCCCTTACAATGAGCAGTTCTTC.

This clonotype was seen a few times. The chain uses TRBV7-2 and TRBJ1-5; TRBD1 matches 9 bases. The V gene's germline CDR1 is SGHTA and CDR2 FQGNSA. V gave up 5 bases and J gave up 4 bases; unmatched junction bases: 6. CDR3 size: 15 residues. DNA of the CDR3: TGTGCCAGCAGCGCCGGACAGGGGTGGAATCAGCCCCAGCATTTT. It codes for CASSAGQGWNQPQHF.

This rearrangement joins TRBV7-9 to TRBJ1-1; TRBD1 is a possible D gene (6 bases). There are 14 residues in the CDR3. Germline lookup yields CDR1 SEHNR and CDR2 FQNEAQ (reference sequence). V lost 1 base to trimming and J lost 5 bases, with 11 bases between them. This chain's CDR3 is CASSLVSGVTEAFF. The CDR3 nucleotides are TGTGCCAGCAGCTTAGTTTCAGGGGTGACTGAAGCTTTCTTT.

The chain combines TRBV9 with TRBJ2-5; 10 nucleotides match TRBD2. From germline, CDR1 is SGDLS and CDR2 YYNGEE. There are 16 residues in the CDR3. V dropped 0 bases and J dropped 5; count of bases not matched to a gene: 7. CDR3 bases: TGTGCCAGCAGCGTAGCAAATCTAGCGGGAGATGAGACCCAGTACTTC. Translating gives CASSVANLAGDETQYF. Full variable domain (missing parts from reference TRBV9 and TRBJ2-5): DSGVTQTPKHLITATGQRVTLRCSPRSGDLSVYWYQQSLDQGLQFLIQYYNGEERAKGNILERFSAQQFPDLHSELNLSSLELGDSALYFCASSVANLAGDETQYFGPGTRLLVL.